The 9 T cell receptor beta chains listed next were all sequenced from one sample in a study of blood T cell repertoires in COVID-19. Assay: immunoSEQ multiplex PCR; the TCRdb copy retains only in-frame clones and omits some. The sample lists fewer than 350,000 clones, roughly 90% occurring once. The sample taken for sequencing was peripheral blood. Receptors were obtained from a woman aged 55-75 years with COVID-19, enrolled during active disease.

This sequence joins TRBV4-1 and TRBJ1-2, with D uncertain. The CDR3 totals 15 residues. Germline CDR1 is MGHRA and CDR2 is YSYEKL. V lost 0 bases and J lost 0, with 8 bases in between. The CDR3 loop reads CASSQDPGANYGYTF. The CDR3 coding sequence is TGCGCCAGCAGCCAAGATCCCGGAGCTAACTATGGCTACACCTTC.

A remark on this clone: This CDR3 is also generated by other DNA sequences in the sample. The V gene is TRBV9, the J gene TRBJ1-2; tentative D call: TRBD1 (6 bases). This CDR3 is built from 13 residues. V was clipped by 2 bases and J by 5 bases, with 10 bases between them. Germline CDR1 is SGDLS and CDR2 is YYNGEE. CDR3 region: CASSVAQGYGYTF. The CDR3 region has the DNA TGTGCCAGCAGCGTGGCTCAGGGGTATGGCTACACCTTC.

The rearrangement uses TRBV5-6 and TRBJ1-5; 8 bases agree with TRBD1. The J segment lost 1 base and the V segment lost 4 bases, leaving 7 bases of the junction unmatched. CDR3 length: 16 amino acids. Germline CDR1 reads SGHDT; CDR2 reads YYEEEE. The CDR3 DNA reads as TGTGCCAGCAGCCTATACGGACAGGGAAGCAATCAGCCCCAGCATTTT. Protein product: CASSLYGQGSNQPQHF. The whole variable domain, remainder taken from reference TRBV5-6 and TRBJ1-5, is DAGVTQSPTHLIKTRGQQVTLRCSPKSGHDTVSWYQQALGQGPQFIFQYYEEEERQRGNFPDRFSGHQFPNYSSELNVNALLLGDSALYLCASSLYGQGSNQPQHFGDGTRLSIL.

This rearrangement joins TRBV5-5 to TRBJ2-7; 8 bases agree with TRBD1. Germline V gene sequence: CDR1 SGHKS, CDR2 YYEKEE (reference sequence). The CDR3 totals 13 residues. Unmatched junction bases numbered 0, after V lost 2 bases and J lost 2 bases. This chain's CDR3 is CASSLQGAYEQYF. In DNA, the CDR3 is TGTGCCAGCAGCTTACAGGGGGCCTACGAGCAGTACTTC.

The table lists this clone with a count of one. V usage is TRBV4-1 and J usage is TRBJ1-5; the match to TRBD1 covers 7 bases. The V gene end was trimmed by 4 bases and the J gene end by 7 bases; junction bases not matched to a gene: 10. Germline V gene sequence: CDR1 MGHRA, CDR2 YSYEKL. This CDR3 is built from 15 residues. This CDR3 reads CASSLRRTGEQPQHF. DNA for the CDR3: TGCGCCAGCAGCCTCAGGAGAACAGGGGAACAGCCCCAGCATTTT.

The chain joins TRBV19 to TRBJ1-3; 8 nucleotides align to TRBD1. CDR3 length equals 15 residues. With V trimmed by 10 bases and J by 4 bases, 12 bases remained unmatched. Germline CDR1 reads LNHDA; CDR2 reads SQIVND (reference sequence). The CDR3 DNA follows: TGTGCCACGGATGACAGGGGTACGGAAGGAAACACCATATATTTT. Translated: CATDDRGTEGNTIYF.

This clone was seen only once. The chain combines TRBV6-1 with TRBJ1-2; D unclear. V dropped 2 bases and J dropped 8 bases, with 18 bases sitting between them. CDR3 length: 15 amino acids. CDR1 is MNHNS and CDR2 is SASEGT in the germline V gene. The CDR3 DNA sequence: TGTGCCAGCAGTGAAACTCTTGGGGTTGGAGGAGGCTACACCTTC. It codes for CASSETLGVGGGYTF.

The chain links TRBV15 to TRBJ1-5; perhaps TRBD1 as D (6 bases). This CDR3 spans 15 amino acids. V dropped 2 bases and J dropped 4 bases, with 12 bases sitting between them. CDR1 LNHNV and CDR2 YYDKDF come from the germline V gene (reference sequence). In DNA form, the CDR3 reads TGTGCCACCAGCAGAACCGGGACACAAAATCAGCCCCAGCATTTT. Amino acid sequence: CATSRTGTQNQPQHF.

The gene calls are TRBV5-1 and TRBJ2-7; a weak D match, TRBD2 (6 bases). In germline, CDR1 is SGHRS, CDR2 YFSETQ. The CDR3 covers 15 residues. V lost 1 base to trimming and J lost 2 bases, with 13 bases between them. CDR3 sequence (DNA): TGCGCCAGCAGCTTGAGATACGGGGGAACCTACGAGCAGTACTTC. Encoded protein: CASSLRYGGTYEQYF.